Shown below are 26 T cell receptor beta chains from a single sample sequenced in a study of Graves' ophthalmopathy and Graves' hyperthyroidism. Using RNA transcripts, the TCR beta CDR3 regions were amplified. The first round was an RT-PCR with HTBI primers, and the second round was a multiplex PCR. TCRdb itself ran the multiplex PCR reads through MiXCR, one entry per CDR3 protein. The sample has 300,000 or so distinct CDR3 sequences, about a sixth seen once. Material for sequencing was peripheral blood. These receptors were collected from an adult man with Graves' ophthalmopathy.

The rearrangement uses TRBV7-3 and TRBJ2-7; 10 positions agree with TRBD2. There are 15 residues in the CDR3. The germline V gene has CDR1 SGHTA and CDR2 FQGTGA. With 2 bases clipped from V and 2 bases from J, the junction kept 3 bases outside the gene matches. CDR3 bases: TGTGCCAGCAGCTTAGGACTAGCGGATACCTACGAGCAGTACTTC. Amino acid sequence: CASSLGLADTYEQYF. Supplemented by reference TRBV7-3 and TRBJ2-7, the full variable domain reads GAGVSQTPSNKVTEKGKYVELRCDPISGHTALYWYRQSLGQGPEFLIYFQGTGAADDSGLPNDRFFAVRPEGSVSTLKIQRTERGDSAVYLCASSLGLADTYEQYFGPGTRLTVT.

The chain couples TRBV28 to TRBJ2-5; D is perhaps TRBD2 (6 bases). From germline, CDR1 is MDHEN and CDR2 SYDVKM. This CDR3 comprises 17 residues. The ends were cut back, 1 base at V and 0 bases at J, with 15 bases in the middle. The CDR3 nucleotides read TGTGCCAGCAGTTTATTTACTCGAGGAGGGGACCAAGAGACCCAGTACTTC. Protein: CASSLFTRGGDQETQYF. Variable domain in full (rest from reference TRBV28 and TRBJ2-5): DVKVTQSSRYLVKRTGEKVFLECVQDMDHENMFWYRQDPGLGLRLIYFSYDVKMKEKGDIPEGYSVSREKKERFSLILESASTNQTSMYLCASSLFTRGGDQETQYFGPGTRLLVL.

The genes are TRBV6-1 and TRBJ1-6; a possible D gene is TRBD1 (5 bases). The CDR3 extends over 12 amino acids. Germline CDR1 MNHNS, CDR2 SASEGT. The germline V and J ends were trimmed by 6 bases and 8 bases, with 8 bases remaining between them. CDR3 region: CASSRADSPLHF. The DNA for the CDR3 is TGTGCCAGCAGCAGGGCTGATTCACCCCTCCACTTT.

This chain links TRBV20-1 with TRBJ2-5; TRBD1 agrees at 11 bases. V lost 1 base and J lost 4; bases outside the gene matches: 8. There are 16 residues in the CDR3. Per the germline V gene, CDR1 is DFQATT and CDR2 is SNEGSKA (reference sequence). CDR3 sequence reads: CSARAGQGVVSETQYF. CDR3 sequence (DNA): TGCAGTGCTAGAGCGGGACAGGGGGTTGTGTCAGAGACCCAGTACTTC.

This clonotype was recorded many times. In DNA, the CDR3 is TGTGCCAGCAGGCCAACAGAGGTTGGGGAGCTGTTTTTT. Translated, it gives CASRPTEVGELFF. This rearrangement joins TRBV11-2 to TRBJ2-2; D gene unclear. Germline V CDR1 and CDR2: SGHAT, FQNNGV. The CDR3 consists of 13 residues. V gave up 6 bases and J gave up 8 bases, with 13 bases separating them.

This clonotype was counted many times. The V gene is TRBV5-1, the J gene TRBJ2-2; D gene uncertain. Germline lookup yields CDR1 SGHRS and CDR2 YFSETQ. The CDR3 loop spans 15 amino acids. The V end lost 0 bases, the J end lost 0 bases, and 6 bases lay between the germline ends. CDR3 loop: CASSLGQTNTGELFF. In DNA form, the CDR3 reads TGCGCCAGCAGCTTGGGCCAGACGAACACCGGGGAGCTGTTTTTT.

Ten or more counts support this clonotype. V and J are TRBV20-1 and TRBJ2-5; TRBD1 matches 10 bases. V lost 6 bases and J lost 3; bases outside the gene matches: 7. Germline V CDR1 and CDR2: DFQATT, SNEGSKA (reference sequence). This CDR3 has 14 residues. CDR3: CSAGDRGKEETQYF. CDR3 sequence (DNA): TGCAGTGCCGGGGACAGGGGTAAAGAAGAGACCCAGTACTTC.

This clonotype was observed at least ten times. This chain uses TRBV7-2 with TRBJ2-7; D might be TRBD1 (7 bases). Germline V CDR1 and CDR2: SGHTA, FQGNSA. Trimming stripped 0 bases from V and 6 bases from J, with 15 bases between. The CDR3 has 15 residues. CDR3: CASSLAIAGGGEQYF. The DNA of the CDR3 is TGTGCCAGCAGCTTAGCTATCGCAGGGGGAGGCGAGCAGTACTTC.

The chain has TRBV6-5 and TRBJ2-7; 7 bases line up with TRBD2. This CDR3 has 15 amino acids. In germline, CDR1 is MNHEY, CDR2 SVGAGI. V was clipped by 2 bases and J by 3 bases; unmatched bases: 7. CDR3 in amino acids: CASSYHWGGGYEQYF. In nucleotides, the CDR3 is TGTGCCAGCAGTTACCATTGGGGGGGGGGCTACGAGCAGTACTTC.

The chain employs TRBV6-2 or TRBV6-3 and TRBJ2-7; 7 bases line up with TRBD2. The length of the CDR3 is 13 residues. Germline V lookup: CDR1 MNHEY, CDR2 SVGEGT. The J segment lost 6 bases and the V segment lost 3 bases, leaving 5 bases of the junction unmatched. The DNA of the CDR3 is TGTGCCAGCAGTTATACGGGAGGACGCGAGCAGTACTTC. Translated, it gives CASSYTGGREQYF.

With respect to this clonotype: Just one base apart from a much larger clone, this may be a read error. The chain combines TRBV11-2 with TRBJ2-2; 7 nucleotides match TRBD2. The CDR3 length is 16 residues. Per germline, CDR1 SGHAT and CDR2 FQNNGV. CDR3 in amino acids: CANSFWGRAFTGELFF. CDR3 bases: TGTGCCAACAGCTTCTGGGGGAGGGCCTTCACCGGGGAGCTGTTTTTT.

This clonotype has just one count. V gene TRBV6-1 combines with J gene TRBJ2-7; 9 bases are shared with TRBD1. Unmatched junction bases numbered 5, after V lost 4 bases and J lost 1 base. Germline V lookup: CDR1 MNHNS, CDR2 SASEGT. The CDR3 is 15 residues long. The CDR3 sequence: CASSGDRDYSYEQYF. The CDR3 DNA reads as TGTGCCAGCAGTGGGGACAGGGATTATTCCTACGAGCAGTACTTC.

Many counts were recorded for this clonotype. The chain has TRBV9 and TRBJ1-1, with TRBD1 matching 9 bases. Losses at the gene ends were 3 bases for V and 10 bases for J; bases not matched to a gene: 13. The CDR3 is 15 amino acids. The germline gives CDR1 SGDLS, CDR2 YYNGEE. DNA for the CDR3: TGTGCCAGCAGCGCCGGCCTAATACAGGGGGCTGGAGCTTTCTTT. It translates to CASSAGLIQGAGAFF.

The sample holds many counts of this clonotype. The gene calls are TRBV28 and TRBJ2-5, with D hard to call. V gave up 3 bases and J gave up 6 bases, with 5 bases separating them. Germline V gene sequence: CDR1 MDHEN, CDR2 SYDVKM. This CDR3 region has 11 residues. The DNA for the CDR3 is TGTGCCAGCAGTTTTCGACAGACCCAGTACTTC. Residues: CASSFRQTQYF.

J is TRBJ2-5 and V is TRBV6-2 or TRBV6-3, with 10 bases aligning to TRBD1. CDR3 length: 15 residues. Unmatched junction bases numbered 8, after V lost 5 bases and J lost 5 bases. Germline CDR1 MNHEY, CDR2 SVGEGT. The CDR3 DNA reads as TGTGCCAGCAGTCCGAGACAGGGGGCGGGTGAGACCCAGTACTTC. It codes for CASSPRQGAGETQYF.

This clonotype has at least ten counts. The CDR3 sequence: CASRSRAIANTEAFF. DNA for the CDR3: TGTGCCAGCAGAAGTAGGGCGATTGCAAACACTGAAGCTTTCTTT. The chain is built from TRBV6-1 and TRBJ1-1; unclear D gene. CDR1 MNHNS and CDR2 SASEGT come from the germline V gene. The V end lost 6 bases, the J end lost 2 bases, and 16 bases lay between the germline ends. The CDR3 runs 15 residues.

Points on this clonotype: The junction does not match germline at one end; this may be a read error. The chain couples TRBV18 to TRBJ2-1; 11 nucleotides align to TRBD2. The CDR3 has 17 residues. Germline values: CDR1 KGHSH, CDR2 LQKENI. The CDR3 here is CASSPLVSGRAYNEQLF. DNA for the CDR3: TGTGCCAGCTCACCACTGGTTAGCGGGAGGGCCTACAATGAGCAGCTCTTC.

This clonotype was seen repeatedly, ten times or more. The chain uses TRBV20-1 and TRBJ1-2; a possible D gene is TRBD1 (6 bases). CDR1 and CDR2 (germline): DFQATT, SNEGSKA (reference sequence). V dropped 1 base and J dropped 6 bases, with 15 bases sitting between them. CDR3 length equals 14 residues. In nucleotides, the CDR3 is TGCAGTGCTAGAGTGGACAGACAGGTCCATGGCTACACCTTC. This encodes CSARVDRQVHGYTF.

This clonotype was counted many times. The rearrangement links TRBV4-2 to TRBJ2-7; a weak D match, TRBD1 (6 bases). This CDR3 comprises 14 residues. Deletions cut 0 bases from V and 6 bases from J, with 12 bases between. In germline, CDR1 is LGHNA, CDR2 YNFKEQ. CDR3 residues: CASSQESGEGEQYF. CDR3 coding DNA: TGTGCCAGCAGCCAAGAATCAGGGGAAGGCGAGCAGTACTTC.

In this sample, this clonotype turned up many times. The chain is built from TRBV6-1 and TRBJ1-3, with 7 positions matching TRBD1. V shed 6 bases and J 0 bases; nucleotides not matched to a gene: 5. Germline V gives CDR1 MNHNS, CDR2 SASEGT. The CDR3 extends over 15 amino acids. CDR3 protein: CASSRTGDSGNTIYF. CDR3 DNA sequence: TGTGCCAGCAGCCGAACAGGGGACTCTGGAAACACCATATATTTT.

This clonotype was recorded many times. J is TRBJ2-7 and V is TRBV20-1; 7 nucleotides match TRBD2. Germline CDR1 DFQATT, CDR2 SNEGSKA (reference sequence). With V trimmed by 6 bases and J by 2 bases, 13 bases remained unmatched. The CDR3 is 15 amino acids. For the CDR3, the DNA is TGCAGTGCCGTGGGTGGGGCTAGCGGAACCTACGAGCAGTACTTC. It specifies CSAVGGASGTYEQYF.

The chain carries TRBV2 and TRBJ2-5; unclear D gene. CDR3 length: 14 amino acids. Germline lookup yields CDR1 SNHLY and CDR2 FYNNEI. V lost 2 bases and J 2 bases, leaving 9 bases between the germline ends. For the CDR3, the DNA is TGTGCCAGCAGTGAACCGGAGATGCAAGAGACCCAGTACTTC. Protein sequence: CASSEPEMQETQYF.

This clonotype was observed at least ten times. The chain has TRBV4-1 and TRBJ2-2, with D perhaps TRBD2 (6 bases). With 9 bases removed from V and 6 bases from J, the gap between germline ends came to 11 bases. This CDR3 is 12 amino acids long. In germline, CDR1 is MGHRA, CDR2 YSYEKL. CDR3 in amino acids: CASGLPAGELFF. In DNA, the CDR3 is TGCGCCAGTGGACTACCGGCCGGGGAGCTGTTTTTT.

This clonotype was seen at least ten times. CDR3 sequence (DNA): TGCGCCAGCAGCCCCAGGGCCGGGGCCCCCGAGACCCAGTACTTC. Its translation is CASSPRAGAPETQYF. The chain recombines TRBV4-1 with TRBJ2-5; D is perhaps TRBD1 or TRBD2 (5 bases each). The V and J ends lost 4 bases and 5 bases respectively, with 17 bases between them. The CDR3 is 15 residues long. Germline V lookup: CDR1 MGHRA, CDR2 YSYEKL.

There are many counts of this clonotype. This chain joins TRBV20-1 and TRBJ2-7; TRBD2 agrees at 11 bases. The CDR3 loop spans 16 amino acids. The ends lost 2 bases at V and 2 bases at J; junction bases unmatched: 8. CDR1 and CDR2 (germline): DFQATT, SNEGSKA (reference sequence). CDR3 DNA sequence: TGCAGTGCTAGACTACCGACTAGCGGGACCACCTACGAGCAGTACTTC. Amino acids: CSARLPTSGTTYEQYF.

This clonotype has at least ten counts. CDR3 sequence reads: CSIGDRGYGYTF. CDR3 coding DNA: TGCAGCATCGGAGACAGGGGCTATGGCTACACCTTC. The chain uses TRBV29-1 and TRBJ1-2; TRBD1 matches 8 bases. The CDR3 consists of 12 residues. The V and J ends lost 8 bases and 4 bases, in that order; junction bases with no gene match: 6. Germline CDR1 reads SQVTM; CDR2 reads ANQGSEA.